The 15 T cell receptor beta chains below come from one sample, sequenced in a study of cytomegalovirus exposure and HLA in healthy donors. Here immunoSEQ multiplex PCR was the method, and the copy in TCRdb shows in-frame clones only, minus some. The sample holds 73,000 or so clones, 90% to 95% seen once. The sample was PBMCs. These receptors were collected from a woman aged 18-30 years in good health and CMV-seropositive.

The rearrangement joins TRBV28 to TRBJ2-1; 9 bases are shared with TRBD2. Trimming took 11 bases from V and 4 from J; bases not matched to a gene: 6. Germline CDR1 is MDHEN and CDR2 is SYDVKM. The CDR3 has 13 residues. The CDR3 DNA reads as TGTGCCTCCCTAGCGGGGTTATACAATGAGCAGTTCTTC. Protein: CASLAGLYNEQFF.

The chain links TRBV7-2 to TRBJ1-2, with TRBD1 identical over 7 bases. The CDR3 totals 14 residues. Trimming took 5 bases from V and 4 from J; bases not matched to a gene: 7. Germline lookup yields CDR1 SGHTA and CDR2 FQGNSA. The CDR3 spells CASSRQGGTYGYTF. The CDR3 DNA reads TGTGCCAGCAGCCGACAGGGCGGTACCTATGGCTACACCTTC.

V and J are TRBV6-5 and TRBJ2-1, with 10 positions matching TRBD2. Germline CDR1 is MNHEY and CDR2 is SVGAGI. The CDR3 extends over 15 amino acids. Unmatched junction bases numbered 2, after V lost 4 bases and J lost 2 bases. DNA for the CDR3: TGTGCCAGCAGTTTGAGCGGGGGGGCCTACAATGAGCAGTTCTTC. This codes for CASSLSGGAYNEQFF.

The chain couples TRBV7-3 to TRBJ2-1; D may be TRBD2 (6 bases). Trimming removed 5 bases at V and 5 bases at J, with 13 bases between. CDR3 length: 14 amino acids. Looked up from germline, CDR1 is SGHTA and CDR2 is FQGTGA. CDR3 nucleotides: TGTGCCAGCAGCCATTCAGGACTAAACAATGAGCAGTTCTTC. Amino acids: CASSHSGLNNEQFF.

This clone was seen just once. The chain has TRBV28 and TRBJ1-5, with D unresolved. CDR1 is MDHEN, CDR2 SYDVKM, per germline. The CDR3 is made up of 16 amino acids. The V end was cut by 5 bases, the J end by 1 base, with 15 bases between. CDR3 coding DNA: TGTGCCAGCAGTCACCGACGGAGCGTGAGCAATCAGCCCCAGCATTTT. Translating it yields CASSHRRSVSNQPQHF.

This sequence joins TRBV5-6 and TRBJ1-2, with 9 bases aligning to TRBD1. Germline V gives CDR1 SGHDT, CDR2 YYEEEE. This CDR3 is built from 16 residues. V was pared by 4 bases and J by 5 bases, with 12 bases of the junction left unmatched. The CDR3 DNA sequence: TGTGCCAGCAGCCCGCCACCGGGACAGGGCATGTATGGCTACACCTTC. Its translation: CASSPPPGQGMYGYTF.

CDR3 bases: TGCAGTGCTCCACAGGGGAACACCATATATTTT. It is translated as CSAPQGNTIYF. The chain combines TRBV20-1 with TRBJ1-3, with TRBD1 identical over 7 bases. The CDR3 is 11 amino acids. Germline CDR1 and CDR2: DFQATT and SNEGSKA (reference sequence). V shed 5 bases and J 7 bases; nucleotides not matched to a gene: 2.

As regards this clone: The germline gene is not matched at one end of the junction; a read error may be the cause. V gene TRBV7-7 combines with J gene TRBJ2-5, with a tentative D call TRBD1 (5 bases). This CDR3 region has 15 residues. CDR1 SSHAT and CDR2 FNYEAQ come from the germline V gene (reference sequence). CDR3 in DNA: TGTGCTAGCAGCTTAGGGTCCAGGGAACAAGAGACCCAGTACTTC. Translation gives CASSLGSREQETQYF.

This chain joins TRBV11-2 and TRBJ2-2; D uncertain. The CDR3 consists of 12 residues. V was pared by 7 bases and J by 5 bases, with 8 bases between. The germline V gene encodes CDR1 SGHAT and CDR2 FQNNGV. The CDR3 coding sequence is TGTGCCAGCACCGTGAGAACCGGGGAGCTGTTTTTT. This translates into CASTVRTGELFF.

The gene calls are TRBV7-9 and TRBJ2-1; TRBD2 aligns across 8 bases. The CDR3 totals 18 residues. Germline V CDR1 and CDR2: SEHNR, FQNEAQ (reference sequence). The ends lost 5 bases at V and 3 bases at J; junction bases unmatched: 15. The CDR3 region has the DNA TGTGCCAGCAGCCCCTCAAGTGGAGCGGGGGTCTACTACAATGAGCAGTTCTTC. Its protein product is CASSPSSGAGVYYNEQFF.

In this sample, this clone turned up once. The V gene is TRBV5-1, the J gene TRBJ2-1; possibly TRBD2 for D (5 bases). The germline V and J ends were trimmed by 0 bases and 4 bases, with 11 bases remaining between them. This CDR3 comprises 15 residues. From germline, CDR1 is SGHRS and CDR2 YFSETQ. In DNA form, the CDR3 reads TGCGCCAGCAGCTTGGGATCAGCGGTATACAATGAGCAGTTCTTC. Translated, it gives CASSLGSAVYNEQFF. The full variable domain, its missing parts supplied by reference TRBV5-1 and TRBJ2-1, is KAGVTQTPRYLIKTRGQQVTLSCSPISGHRSVSWYQQTPGQGLQFLFEYFSETQRNKGNFPGRFSGRQFSNSRSEMNVSTLELGDSALYLCASSLGSAVYNEQFFGPGTRLTVL.

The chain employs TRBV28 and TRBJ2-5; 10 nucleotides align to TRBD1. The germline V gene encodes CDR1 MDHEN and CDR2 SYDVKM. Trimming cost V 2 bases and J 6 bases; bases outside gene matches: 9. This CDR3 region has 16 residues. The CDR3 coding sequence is TGTGCCAGCAGTTTACTGGCGACAGGGGGCCGAAAGACCCAGTACTTC. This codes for CASSLLATGGRKTQYF.

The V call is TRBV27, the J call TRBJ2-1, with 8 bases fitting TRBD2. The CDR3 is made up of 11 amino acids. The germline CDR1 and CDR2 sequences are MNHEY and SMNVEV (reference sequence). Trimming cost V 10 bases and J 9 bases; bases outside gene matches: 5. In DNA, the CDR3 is TGTGCCACCGGGAGGGGTTTTGAGCAGTTCTTC. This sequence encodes CATGRGFEQFF.

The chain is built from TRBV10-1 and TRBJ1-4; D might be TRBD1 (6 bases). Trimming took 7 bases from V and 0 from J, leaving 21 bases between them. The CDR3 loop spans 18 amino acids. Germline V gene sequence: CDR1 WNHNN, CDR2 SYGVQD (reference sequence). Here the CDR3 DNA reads TGCGCCAGCACTCGCCGGGACAACCAACTCCCAACTAATGAAAAACTGTTTTTT. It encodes CASTRRDNQLPTNEKLFF.

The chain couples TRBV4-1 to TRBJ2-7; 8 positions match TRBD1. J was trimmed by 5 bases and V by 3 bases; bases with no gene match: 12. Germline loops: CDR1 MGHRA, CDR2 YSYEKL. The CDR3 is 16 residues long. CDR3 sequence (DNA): TGCGCCAGCAGCCAGCCCCCGGGACAGGAGACTAACGAGCAGTACTTC. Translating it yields CASSQPPGQETNEQYF.